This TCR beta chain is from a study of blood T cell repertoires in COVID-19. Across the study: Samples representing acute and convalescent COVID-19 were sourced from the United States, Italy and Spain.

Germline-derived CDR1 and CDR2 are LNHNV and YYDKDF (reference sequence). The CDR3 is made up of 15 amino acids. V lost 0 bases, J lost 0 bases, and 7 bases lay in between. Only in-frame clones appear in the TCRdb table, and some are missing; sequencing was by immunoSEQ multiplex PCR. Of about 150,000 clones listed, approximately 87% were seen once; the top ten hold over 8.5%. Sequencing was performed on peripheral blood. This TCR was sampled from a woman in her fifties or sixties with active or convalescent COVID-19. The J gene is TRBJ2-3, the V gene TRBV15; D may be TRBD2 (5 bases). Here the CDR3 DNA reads TGTGCCACCAGCAGAGATAGGACTAGCACAGATACGCAGTATTTT. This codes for CATSRDRTSTDTQYF.